Listed below are T cell receptor beta chains from one sample, sequenced in a study of cytomegalovirus exposure and HLA in healthy donors. Data came from immunoSEQ multiplex PCR; TCRdb stores just in-frame clones and leaves some out. The sample comprises roughly 220,000 clones, 75% of which are singletons, and 1.5% to 2% rests with the top ten. Sequenced material: PBMCs. All receptors come from a woman in her twenties or thirties in good health and CMV-seronegative. Each CDR3 is given with its conserved first and last residue.

CDR3: CSAYQTGGTEAFF
V: TRBV29-1
J: TRBJ1-1
length: 13

CDR3: CASSRTATEAFF
V: TRBV6-5
J: TRBJ1-1
length: 12

CDR3: CATSVYRGPRNTIYF
V: TRBV15
J: TRBJ1-3
length: 15

CDR3: CAITGSHTGELFF
V: TRBV6-1
J: TRBJ2-2
length: 13

CDR3: CASSLGRTGADEAFF
V: TRBV7-9
J: TRBJ1-1
length: 15

CDR3: CASSPGQGNYEQYF
V: TRBV9
J: TRBJ2-7
length: 14

CDR3: CAWSPSRVGEQFF
V: TRBV30
J: TRBJ2-1
length: 13

CDR3: CASSLDLTALNYGYTF
V: TRBV11-2
J: TRBJ1-2
length: 16

CDR3: CASSWDYSTDTQYF
V: TRBV27
J: TRBJ2-3
length: 14

CDR3: CASSQNLGQGATGELFF
V: TRBV4-1
J: TRBJ2-2
length: 17

CDR3: CASSHYVGGETETQYF
V: TRBV4-2
J: TRBJ2-5
length: 16

CDR3: CASSLVLAGAGDTQYF
V: TRBV5-1
J: TRBJ2-3
length: 16

CDR3: CASGPTGTNQPQHF
V: TRBV6-5
J: TRBJ1-5
length: 14

CDR3: CASSTPTRASDEQFF
V: TRBV27
J: TRBJ2-1
length: 15

CDR3: CASSPRLAGGVYEQYF
V: TRBV9
J: TRBJ2-7
length: 16

CDR3: CASSPRSDSGNTIYF
V: TRBV11-3
J: TRBJ1-3
length: 15

CDR3: CAWGTSGGDTQYF
V: TRBV30
J: TRBJ2-3
length: 13

CDR3: CASSADPGLAGGEQYF
V: TRBV9
J: TRBJ2-7
length: 16

CDR3: CASSVGGGGETQYF
V: TRBV9
J: TRBJ2-5
length: 14

CDR3: CAWSVQGRSSGNTIYF
V: TRBV30
J: TRBJ1-3
length: 16

CDR3: CASSVGPAGTSGKDEQFF
V: TRBV5-1
J: TRBJ2-1
length: 18

CDR3: CASSRLGRRDTGELFF
V: TRBV9
J: TRBJ2-2
length: 16

CDR3: CASSIAGNFYNSPLHF
V: TRBV19
J: TRBJ1-6
length: 16

CDR3: CASSPWPTRGGLAGELFF
V: TRBV9
J: TRBJ2-2
length: 18

CDR3: CASSLVGGSGNTIYF
V: TRBV5-1
J: TRBJ1-3
length: 15

CDR3: CASSSGGRYEQYF
V: TRBV27
J: TRBJ2-7
length: 13

CDR3: CASSSFRSGELFF
V: TRBV11-2
J: TRBJ2-2
length: 13